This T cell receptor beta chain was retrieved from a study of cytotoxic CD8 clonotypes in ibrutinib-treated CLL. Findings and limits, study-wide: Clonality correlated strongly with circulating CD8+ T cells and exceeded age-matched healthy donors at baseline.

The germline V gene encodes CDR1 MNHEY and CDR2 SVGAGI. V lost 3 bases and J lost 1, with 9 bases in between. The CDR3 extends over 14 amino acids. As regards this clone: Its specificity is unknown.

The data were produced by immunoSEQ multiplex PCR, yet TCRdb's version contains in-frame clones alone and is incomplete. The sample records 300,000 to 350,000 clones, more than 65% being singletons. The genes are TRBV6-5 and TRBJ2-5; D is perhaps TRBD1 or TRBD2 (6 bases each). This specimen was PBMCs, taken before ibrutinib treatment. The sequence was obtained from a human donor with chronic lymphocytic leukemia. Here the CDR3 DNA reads TGTGCCAGCAGTTATCGGGGGCCCCAAGAGACCCAGTACTTC. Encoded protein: CASSYRGPQETQYF.